The 22 T cell receptor beta chains below all came from one sample that was sequenced in a study of chemoradiotherapy in HPV16-positive cancers. The table came from immunoSEQ multiplex PCR; TCRdb's copy has only in-frame clones and leaves some out. The sample includes 5,900 or so clones, under 85% of them seen just once. This specimen was tumor tissue, taken from a patient who underwent chemoradiotherapy. Every receptor here comes from a human donor with HPV-associated anogenital cancer.

This chain uses TRBV18 with TRBJ1-4, with TRBD1 matching 7 bases. The length of the CDR3 is 17 residues. The germline CDR1 and CDR2 sequences are KGHSH and LQKENI. After removal of 3 bases from V and 5 bases from J, the junction contained 12 bases not matched to a gene. This CDR3 reads CASSPFTRQGPNEKLFF. CDR3 coding DNA: TGTGCCAGCTCACCCTTTACCCGACAGGGTCCGAATGAAAAACTGTTTTTT.

V usage is TRBV18 and J usage is TRBJ2-2; D possibly corresponds to TRBD1 (5 bases). This CDR3 spans 15 amino acids. Germline CDR1 and CDR2: KGHSH and LQKENI. V shed 0 bases and J shed 6 bases, with 11 bases lying between them. CDR3 amino acids: CASSPPGLGAGELFF. For the CDR3, the DNA is TGTGCCAGCTCACCACCGGGTCTAGGGGCCGGGGAGCTGTTTTTT.

The gene calls are TRBV28 and TRBJ1-1; tentative D call: TRBD1 (5 bases). In germline, CDR1 is MDHEN, CDR2 SYDVKM. The CDR3 is made up of 14 amino acids. V shed 5 bases and J shed 1 base, with 11 bases lying between them. The CDR3 sequence is CASSPPQGNTEAFF. In DNA, the CDR3 is TGTGCCAGCAGTCCACCTCAGGGGAACACTGAAGCTTTCTTT.

The chain is built from TRBV18 and TRBJ1-1, with D possibly TRBD1 on 5 matching bases. V lost 1 base, J lost 0 bases, and 12 bases lay in between. The germline V gene encodes CDR1 KGHSH and CDR2 LQKENI. This CDR3 is built from 16 residues. The CDR3 reads CASSPQAGTVNTEAFF. The CDR3 coding sequence is TGTGCCAGCTCACCACAGGCGGGGACGGTGAACACTGAAGCTTTCTTT.

The chain employs TRBV7-2 and TRBJ2-5, with D uncertain. The V gene lost 6 bases and the J gene lost 0 bases, with 5 bases spanning the gap. There are 12 residues in the CDR3. CDR1 and CDR2 (germline): SGHTA, FQGNSA. The CDR3 is CASSTYQETQYF. The CDR3 DNA sequence: TGTGCCAGCAGTACGTACCAAGAGACCCAGTACTTC.

This clone is a singleton in its sample. The chain links TRBV2 to TRBJ2-7; 9 nucleotides align to TRBD1. V lost 5 bases and J lost 2; bases outside the gene matches: 4. The CDR3 has 14 residues. Germline lookup yields CDR1 SNHLY and CDR2 FYNNEI. CDR3 sequence: CASSRQGVPYEQYF. Written as DNA, the CDR3 is TGTGCCAGCAGTCGACAGGGGGTCCCCTACGAGCAGTACTTC. Full variable domain (missing parts from reference TRBV2 and TRBJ2-7): EPEVTQTPSHQVTQMGQEVILRCVPISNHLYFYWYRQILGQKVEFLVSFYNNEISEKSEIFDDQFSVERPDGSNFTLKIRSTKLEDSAMYFCASSRQGVPYEQYFGPGTRLTVT.

The chain is built from TRBV7-2 and TRBJ2-1; 7 bases align to TRBD2. With 5 bases clipped from V and 2 bases from J, the junction kept 6 bases outside the gene matches. Germline V gene lookup returns CDR1 SGHTA and CDR2 FQGNSA. This CDR3 has 15 amino acids. CDR3 sequence reads: CASSLSGVAYNEQFF. CDR3 DNA: TGTGCCAGCAGCCTAAGCGGGGTGGCCTACAATGAGCAGTTCTTC.

As DNA, the CDR3 is TGTGCCAGTAGTATCCGAACGGGGGACACCAGTGAAAAACTGTTTTTT. It is translated as CASSIRTGDTSEKLFF. V gene TRBV19 combines with J gene TRBJ1-4; weak D call: TRBD1 (6 bases). The CDR3 is 16 amino acids. With 3 bases removed from V and 7 bases from J, the gap between germline ends came to 18 bases. Germline V lookup: CDR1 LNHDA, CDR2 SQIVND (reference sequence).

The chain joins TRBV5-1 to TRBJ1-2; TRBD1 aligns across 11 bases. The trim removed 3 bases at V and 2 bases at J, leaving 6 bases unmatched. The germline V gene has CDR1 SGHRS and CDR2 YFSETQ. This CDR3 is built from 16 residues. Here the CDR3 reads CASSWGTGGENYGYTF. CDR3 nucleotides: TGCGCCAGCAGCTGGGGGACAGGGGGAGAAAACTATGGCTACACCTTC.

This sequence joins TRBV6-6 and TRBJ2-7; TRBD1 matches 7 bases. The CDR3 is 12 amino acids. Germline assignment: CDR1 MNHNY and CDR2 SVGAGI (reference sequence). The ends lost 4 bases at V and 4 bases at J; junction bases unmatched: 1. CDR3 bases: TGTGCCAGCAGTTTGGGACAGTACGAGCAGTACTTC. This gives the protein CASSLGQYEQYF.

The chain carries TRBV21-1 and TRBJ1-5. TRBV21-1 is listed as a pseudogene. CDR3 length: 16 amino acids. The CDR3 loop is CASSPERRKKRQPQHF. The CDR3 DNA follows: TGTGCCAGCAGCCCTGAAAGGCGCAAGAAACGGCAGCCCCAGCATTTT.

The chain links TRBV18 to TRBJ1-5, with no clear D. Trimming took off 5 bases at V and 0 bases at J, with 8 bases between the two ends. CDR1 is KGHSH, CDR2 LQKENI, per germline. The CDR3 length is 14 residues. For the CDR3, the DNA is TGTGCCAGCTCAGGGGTCAATAGCAATCAGCCCCAGCATTTT. This gives the protein CASSGVNSNQPQHF.

V gene TRBV2 combines with J gene TRBJ2-2; D ambiguous. V lost 5 bases and J 4 bases, leaving 14 bases between the germline ends. In germline, CDR1 is SNHLY, CDR2 FYNNEI. The CDR3 is 15 residues long. CDR3: CASSLGQFLTGELFF. The CDR3 coding sequence is TGTGCCAGCAGTCTCGGGCAGTTCCTCACCGGGGAGCTGTTTTTT. The full variable domain, its missing parts supplied by reference TRBV2 and TRBJ2-2, is EPEVTQTPSHQVTQMGQEVILRCVPISNHLYFYWYRQILGQKVEFLVSFYNNEISEKSEIFDDQFSVERPDGSNFTLKIRSTKLEDSAMYFCASSLGQFLTGELFFGEGSRLTVL.

The V and J genes are TRBV7-9 and TRBJ1-4; no clear D. There are 13 residues in the CDR3. Germline V gene sequence: CDR1 SEHNR, CDR2 FQNEAQ (reference sequence). Between the trimmed V and J ends, which lost 5 bases and 8 bases, there was a span of 12 bases. DNA for the CDR3: TGTGCCAGCAGCCGTCGGGAAGGGGAAAAACTGTTTTTT. Translating gives CASSRREGEKLFF. The whole variable domain, remainder taken from reference TRBV7-9 and TRBJ1-4, is DTGVSQNPRHKITKRGQNVTFRCDPISEHNRLYWYRQTLGQGPEFLTYFQNEAQLEKSRLLSDRFSAERPKGSFSTLEIQRTEQGDSAMYLCASSRREGEKLFFGSGTQLSVL.

This clone was recorded a few times. This sequence joins TRBV18 and TRBJ1-2; D is possibly TRBD1 (6 bases). CDR3 size: 13 residues. The ends were cut back, 4 bases at V and 3 bases at J, with 9 bases in the middle. CDR1 KGHSH and CDR2 LQKENI come from the germline V gene. Here the CDR3 DNA reads TGTGCCAGCTCACAGGGGGAGGACTATGGCTACACCTTC. This sequence encodes CASSQGEDYGYTF.

The V call is TRBV7-9, the J call TRBJ1-1; D is unresolved. The germline V gene has CDR1 SEHNR and CDR2 FQNEAQ (reference sequence). V was trimmed by 2 bases and J by 0 bases, leaving 4 bases between them. CDR3 length: 13 residues. The CDR3 DNA reads as TGTGCCAGCAGCTTAAGGCTGAACACTGAAGCTTTCTTT. As protein: CASSLRLNTEAFF.

The chain joins TRBV6-5 to TRBJ1-4; 7 bases map to TRBD1. V was clipped by 6 bases and J by 5 bases; unmatched bases: 6. Germline CDR1 MNHEY, CDR2 SVGAGI. This CDR3 spans 14 amino acids. This CDR3 is CASRGDSLNEKLFF. DNA of the CDR3: TGTGCCAGCAGAGGGGACAGCCTAAATGAAAAACTGTTTTTT.

This clone came up a few times. The rearrangement joins TRBV9 to TRBJ1-1; TRBD1 aligns across 10 bases. The CDR3 totals 16 residues. V was clipped by 0 bases and J by 1 base; unmatched bases: 3. Germline CDR1 is SGDLS and CDR2 is YYNGEE. CDR3 region: CASSVGGTGANTEAFF. DNA for the CDR3: TGTGCCAGCAGCGTAGGGGGGACAGGGGCGAACACTGAAGCTTTCTTT.

This clone was counted a few times. The chain has TRBV7-3 and TRBJ2-3; 8 bases align to TRBD2. CDR3 length: 14 amino acids. The V segment lost 8 bases and the J segment 4 bases; nucleotides outside the gene matches: 8. CDR1 and CDR2 from the germline V gene are SGHTA and FQGTGA. The chain's CDR3 is CASSAGGAPDTQYF. The CDR3 nucleotides are TGTGCCAGCTCCGCCGGGGGGGCACCAGATACGCAGTATTTT.

The genes are TRBV7-2 and TRBJ2-7, with TRBD1 identical over 8 bases. The ends lost 1 base at V and 6 bases at J; junction bases unmatched: 5. In germline, CDR1 is SGHTA, CDR2 FQGNSA. The CDR3 covers 14 residues. The CDR3 spells CASSLGGQVVEQYF. In DNA form, the CDR3 reads TGTGCCAGCAGCTTAGGGGGACAGGTCGTCGAGCAGTACTTC.

This clone was observed a single time. The chain employs TRBV5-1 and TRBJ1-1; D ambiguous. Germline CDR1 and CDR2: SGHRS and YFSETQ. The CDR3 spans 15 residues. Trimming shortened V by 3 bases and J by 3 bases, and 15 bases separated the two germline ends. This CDR3 reads CASSSDPRKDTEAFF. The CDR3 region has the DNA TGCGCCAGCAGCTCGGACCCCCGCAAGGACACTGAAGCTTTCTTT.

The rearrangement links TRBV28 to TRBJ1-5; D is uncertain. The CDR3 runs to 12 residues. The germline gives CDR1 MDHEN, CDR2 SYDVKM. Trimming stripped 6 bases from V and 10 bases from J, with 13 bases between. The CDR3 protein is CASSHARNPQHF. In DNA, the CDR3 is TGTGCCAGCAGCCATGCACGAAACCCCCAGCATTTT.